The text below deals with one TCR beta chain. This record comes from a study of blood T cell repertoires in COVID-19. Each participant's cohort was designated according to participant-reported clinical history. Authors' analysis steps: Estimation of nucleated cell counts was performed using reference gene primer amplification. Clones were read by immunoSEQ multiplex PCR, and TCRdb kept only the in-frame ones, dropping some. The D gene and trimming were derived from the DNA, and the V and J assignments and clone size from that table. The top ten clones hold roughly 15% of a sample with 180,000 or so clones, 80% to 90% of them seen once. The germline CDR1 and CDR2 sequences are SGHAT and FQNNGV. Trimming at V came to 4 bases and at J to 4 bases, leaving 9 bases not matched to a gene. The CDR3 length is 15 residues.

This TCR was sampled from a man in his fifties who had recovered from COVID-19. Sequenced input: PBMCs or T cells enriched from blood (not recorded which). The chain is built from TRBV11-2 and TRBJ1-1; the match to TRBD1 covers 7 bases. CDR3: CASSSTRDSRTEAFF. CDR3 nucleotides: TGTGCCAGCAGCTCAACCAGGGACAGCCGCACTGAAGCTTTCTTT.